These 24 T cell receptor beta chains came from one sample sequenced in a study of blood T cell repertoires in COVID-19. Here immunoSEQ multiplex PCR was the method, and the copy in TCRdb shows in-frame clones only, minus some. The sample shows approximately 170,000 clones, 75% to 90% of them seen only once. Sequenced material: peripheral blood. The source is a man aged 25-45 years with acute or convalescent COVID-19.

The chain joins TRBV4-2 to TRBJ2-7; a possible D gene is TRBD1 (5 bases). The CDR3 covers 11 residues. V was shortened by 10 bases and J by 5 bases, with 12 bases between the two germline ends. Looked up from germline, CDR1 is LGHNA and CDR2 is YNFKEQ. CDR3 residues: CATTRANEQYF. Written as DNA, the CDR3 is TGTGCCACAACCAGGGCCAACGAGCAGTACTTC.

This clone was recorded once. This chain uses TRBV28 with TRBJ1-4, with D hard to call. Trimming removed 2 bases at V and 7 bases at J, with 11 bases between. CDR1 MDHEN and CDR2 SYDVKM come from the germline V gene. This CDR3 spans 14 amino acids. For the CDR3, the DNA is TGTGCCAGCAGTTTAATGGGGAGTAGTGAAAAACTGTTTTTT. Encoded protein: CASSLMGSSEKLFF.

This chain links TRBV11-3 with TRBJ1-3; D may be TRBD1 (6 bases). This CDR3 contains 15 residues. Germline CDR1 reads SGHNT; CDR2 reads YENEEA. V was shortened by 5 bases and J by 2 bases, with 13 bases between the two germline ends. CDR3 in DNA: TGTGCCAGCAGCCACCTAACAGGGCCTGGAAACACCATATATTTT. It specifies CASSHLTGPGNTIYF.

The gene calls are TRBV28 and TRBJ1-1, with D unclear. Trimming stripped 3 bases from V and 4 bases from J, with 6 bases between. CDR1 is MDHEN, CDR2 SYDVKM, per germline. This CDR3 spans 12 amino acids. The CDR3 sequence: CASSLSGTEAFF. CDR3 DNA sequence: TGTGCCAGCAGTTTGTCGGGCACTGAAGCTTTCTTT.

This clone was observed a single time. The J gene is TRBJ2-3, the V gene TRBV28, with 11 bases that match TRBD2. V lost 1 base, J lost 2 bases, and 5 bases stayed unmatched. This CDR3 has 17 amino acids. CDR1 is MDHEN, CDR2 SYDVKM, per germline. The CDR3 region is CASSLFASGGLTDTQYF. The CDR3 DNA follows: TGTGCCAGCAGTTTATTTGCTAGCGGGGGGCTCACAGATACGCAGTATTTT. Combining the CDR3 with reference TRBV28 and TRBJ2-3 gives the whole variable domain DVKVTQSSRYLVKRTGEKVFLECVQDMDHENMFWYRQDPGLGLRLIYFSYDVKMKEKGDIPEGYSVSREKKERFSLILESASTNQTSMYLCASSLFASGGLTDTQYFGPGTRLTVL.

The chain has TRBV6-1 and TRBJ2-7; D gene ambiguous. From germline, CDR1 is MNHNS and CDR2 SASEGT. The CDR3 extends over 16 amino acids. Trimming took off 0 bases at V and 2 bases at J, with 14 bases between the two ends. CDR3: CASSEARLAEAYEQYF. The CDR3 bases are TGTGCCAGCAGTGAAGCGCGTCTCGCTGAGGCCTACGAGCAGTACTTC.

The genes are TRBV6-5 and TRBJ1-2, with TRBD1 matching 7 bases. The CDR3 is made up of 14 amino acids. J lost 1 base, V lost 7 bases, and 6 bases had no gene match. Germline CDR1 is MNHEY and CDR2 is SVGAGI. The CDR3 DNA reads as TGTGCCAGCATTCCGGGACAGAGTAACTATGGCTACACCTTC. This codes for CASIPGQSNYGYTF.

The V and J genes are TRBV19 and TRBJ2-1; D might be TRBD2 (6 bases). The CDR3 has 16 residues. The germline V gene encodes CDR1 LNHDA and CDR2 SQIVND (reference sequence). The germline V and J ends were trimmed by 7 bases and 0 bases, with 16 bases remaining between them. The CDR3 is CASTPPGSSSYNEQFF. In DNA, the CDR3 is TGTGCCAGTACCCCCCCCGGGAGTAGCTCCTACAATGAGCAGTTCTTC. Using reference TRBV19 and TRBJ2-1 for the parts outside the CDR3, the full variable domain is DGGITQSPKYLFRKEGQNVTLSCEQNLNHDAMYWYRQDPGQGLRLIYYSQIVNDFQKGDIAEGYSVSREKKESFPLTVTSAQKNPTAFYLCASTPPGSSSYNEQFFGPGTRLTVL.

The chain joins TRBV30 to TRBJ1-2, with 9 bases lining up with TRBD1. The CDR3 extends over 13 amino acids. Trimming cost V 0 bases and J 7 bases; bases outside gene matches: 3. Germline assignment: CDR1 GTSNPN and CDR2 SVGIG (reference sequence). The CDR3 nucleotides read TGTGCCTGGAGTGTCGGGACAGGGCGTGGCTACACCTTC. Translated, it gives CAWSVGTGRGYTF.

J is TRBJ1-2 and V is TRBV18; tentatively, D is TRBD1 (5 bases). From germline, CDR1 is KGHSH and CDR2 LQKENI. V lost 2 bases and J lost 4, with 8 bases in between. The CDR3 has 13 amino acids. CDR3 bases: TGTGCCAGCTCACCAGGGGCGAGCTATGGCTACACCTTC. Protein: CASSPGASYGYTF. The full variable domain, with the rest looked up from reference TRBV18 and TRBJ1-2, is NAGVMQNPRHLVRRRGQEARLRCSPMKGHSHVYWYRQLPEEGLKFMVYLQKENIIDESGMPKERFSAEFPKEGPSILRIQQVVRGDSAAYFCASSPGASYGYTFGSGTRLTVV.

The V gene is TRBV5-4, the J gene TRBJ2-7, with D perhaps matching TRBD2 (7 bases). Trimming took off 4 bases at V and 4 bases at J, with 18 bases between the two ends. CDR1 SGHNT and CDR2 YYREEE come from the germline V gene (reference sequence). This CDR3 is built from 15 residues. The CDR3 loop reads CASSDTGGSKYEQYF. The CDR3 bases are TGTGCCAGCAGCGACACGGGGGGCTCTAAATACGAGCAGTACTTC.

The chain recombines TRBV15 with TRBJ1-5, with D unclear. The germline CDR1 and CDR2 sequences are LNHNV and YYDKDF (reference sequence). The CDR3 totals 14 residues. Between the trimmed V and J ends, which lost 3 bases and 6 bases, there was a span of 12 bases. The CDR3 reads CATSRINSPQPQHF. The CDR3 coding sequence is TGTGCCACCAGCAGGATAAACAGTCCTCAGCCCCAGCATTTT.

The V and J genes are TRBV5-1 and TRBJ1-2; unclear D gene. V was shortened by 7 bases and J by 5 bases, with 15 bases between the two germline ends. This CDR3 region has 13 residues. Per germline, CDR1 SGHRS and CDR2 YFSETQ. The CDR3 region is CASSRRVIYGYTF. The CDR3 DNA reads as TGCGCCAGCTCCCGTCGGGTCATTTATGGCTACACCTTC. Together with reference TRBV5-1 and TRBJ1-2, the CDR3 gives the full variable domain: KAGVTQTPRYLIKTRGQQVTLSCSPISGHRSVSWYQQTPGQGLQFLFEYFSETQRNKGNFPGRFSGRQFSNSRSEMNVSTLELGDSALYLCASSRRVIYGYTFGSGTRLTVV.

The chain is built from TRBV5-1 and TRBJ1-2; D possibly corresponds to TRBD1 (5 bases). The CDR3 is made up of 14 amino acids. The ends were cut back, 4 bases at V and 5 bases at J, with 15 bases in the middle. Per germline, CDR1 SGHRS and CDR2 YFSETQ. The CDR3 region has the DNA TGCGCCAGCAGCCCGGGACTGGGACCTTATGGCTACACCTTC. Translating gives CASSPGLGPYGYTF.

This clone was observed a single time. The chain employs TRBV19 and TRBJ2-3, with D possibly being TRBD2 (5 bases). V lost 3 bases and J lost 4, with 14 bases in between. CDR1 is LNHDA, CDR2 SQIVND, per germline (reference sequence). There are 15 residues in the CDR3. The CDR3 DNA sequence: TGTGCCAGTAGTATCCGCGGGTCGCTGGCAGATACGCAGTATTTT. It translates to CASSIRGSLADTQYF.

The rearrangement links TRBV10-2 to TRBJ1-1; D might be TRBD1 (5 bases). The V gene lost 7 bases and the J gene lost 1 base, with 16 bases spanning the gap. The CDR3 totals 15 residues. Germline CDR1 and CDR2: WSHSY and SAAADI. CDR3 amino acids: CASKNRIYTNTEAFF. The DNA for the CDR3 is TGCGCCAGCAAGAACAGGATCTACACGAACACTGAAGCTTTCTTT.

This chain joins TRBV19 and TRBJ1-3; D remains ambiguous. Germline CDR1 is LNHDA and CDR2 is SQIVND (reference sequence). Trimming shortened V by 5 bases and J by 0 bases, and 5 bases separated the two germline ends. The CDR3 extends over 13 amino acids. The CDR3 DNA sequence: TGTGCCAGTAGTTTCAGCTCTGGAAACACCATATATTTT. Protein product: CASSFSSGNTIYF.

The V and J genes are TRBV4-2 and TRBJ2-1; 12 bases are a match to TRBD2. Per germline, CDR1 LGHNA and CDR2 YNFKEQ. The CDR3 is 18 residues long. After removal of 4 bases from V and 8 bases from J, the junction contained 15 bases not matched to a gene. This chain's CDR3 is CASSRKQVSASGGDEQFF. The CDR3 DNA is TGTGCCAGCAGCCGAAAGCAAGTTAGCGCTAGCGGGGGGGATGAGCAGTTCTTC.

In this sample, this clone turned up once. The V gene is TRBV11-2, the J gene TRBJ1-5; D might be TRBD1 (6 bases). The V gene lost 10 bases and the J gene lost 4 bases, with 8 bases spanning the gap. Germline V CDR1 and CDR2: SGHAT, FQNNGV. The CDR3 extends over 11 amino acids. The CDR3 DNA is TGTGCCACAGGGGAAAATCAGCCCCAGCATTTT. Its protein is CATGENQPQHF.

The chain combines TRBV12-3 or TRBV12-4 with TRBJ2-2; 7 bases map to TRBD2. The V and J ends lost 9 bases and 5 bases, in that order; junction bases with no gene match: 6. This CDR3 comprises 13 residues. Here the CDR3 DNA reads TGTGCCAGTAGGAGGGAGGGTACCGGGGAGCTGTTTTTT. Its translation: CASRREGTGELFF.

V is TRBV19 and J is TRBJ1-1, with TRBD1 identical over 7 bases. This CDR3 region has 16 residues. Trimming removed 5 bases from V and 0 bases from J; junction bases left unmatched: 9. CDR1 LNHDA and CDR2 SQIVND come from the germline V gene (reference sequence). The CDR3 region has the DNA TGTGCCAGTAGTCCAGACAGGGCCTCTATGAACACTGAAGCTTTCTTT. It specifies CASSPDRASMNTEAFF.

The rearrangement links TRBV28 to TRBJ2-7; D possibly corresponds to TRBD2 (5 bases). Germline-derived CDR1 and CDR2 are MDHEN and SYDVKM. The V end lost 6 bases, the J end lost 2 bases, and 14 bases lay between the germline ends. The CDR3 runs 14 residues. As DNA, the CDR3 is TGTGCCAGCAGCCTTTCAATCGGGACCTACGAGCAGTACTTC. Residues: CASSLSIGTYEQYF.

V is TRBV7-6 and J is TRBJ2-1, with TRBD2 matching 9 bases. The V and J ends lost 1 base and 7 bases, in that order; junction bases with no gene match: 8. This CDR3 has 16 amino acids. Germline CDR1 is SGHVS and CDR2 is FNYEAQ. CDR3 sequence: CASSLVESRGGNEQFF. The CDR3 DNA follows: TGTGCCAGCAGCTTAGTAGAGTCGCGGGGGGGAAATGAGCAGTTCTTC.

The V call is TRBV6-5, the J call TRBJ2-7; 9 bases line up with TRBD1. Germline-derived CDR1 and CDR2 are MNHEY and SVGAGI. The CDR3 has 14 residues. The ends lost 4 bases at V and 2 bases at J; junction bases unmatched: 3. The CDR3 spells CASSLGQGTYEQYF. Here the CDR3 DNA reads TGTGCCAGCAGTTTGGGACAGGGCACCTACGAGCAGTACTTC.